Listed below are T cell receptor beta chains from one sample, sequenced in a study of blood T cell repertoires in COVID-19. Profiling relied on immunoSEQ multiplex PCR, and the TCRdb table lists in-frame clones only, not all of them. The sample contains around 87,000 clones, around 79% of which appear only once. Sequencing input: peripheral blood. The receptors were gathered from an elderly woman with acute or convalescent COVID-19. The CDR3 runs from the conserved cysteine through the conserved F or W. Fields, in order: J gene, V gene, D gene, clone size, CDR3 protein, CDR3 DNA. A D gene is named only where the DNA matches it firmly. For some rows the clone size is stated as once, few or many, or as a class when expanded; others skip it.

j_gene: TRBJ1-3
v_gene: TRBV5-1
d_gene: -
abundance: -
CDR3aa: CASSLDISGNTIYF
CDR3nt: TGCGCCAGCAGCTTGGACATCTCTGGAAACACCATATATTTT

j_gene: TRBJ2-1
v_gene: TRBV6-5
d_gene: -
abundance: -
CDR3aa: CASSNRRGPNEQFF
CDR3nt: TGTGCCAGCAGTAACCGCAGGGGCCCCAATGAGCAGTTCTTC

j_gene: TRBJ1-5
v_gene: TRBV18
d_gene: -
abundance: -
CDR3aa: CASSPPGQPQNQPQHF
CDR3nt: TGTGCCAGCTCACCACCGGGGCAACCCCAAAATCAGCCCCAGCATTTT

j_gene: TRBJ2-3
v_gene: TRBV7-2
d_gene: TRBD1
abundance: -
CDR3aa: CASSPGQGAYTDTQYF
CDR3nt: TGTGCCAGCAGCCCGGGACAGGGGGCCTACACAGATACGCAGTATTTT

j_gene: TRBJ2-3
v_gene: TRBV27
d_gene: TRBD1
abundance: -
CDR3aa: CASSSGQTSTDTQYF
CDR3nt: TGTGCCAGCAGTTCGGGACAGACGAGCACAGATACGCAGTATTTT

j_gene: TRBJ1-1
v_gene: TRBV27
d_gene: TRBD1
abundance: -
CDR3aa: CATAVQGASTEAFF
CDR3nt: TGTGCCACAGCAGTACAGGGGGCGAGCACTGAAGCTTTCTTT

j_gene: TRBJ2-7
v_gene: TRBV18
d_gene: TRBD1
abundance: once
CDR3aa: CASSTGSDEQYF
CDR3nt: TGTGCCAGCTCGACAGGGTCGGACGAGCAGTACTTC

j_gene: TRBJ1-1
v_gene: TRBV11-2
d_gene: -
abundance: -
CDR3aa: CASSAGVNTEAFF
CDR3nt: TGTGCCAGCAGCGCAGGGGTGAACACTGAAGCTTTCTTT

j_gene: TRBJ1-2
v_gene: TRBV28
d_gene: -
abundance: -
CDR3aa: CASSSGRSYTF
CDR3nt: TGTGCCAGCAGTTCAGGGCGGAGCTACACCTTC

j_gene: TRBJ2-7
v_gene: TRBV5-1
d_gene: TRBD2
abundance: -
CDR3aa: CASSLAGMSEQYF
CDR3nt: TGCGCCAGCAGCCTAGCGGGCATGTCCGAGCAGTACTTC

j_gene: TRBJ1-4
v_gene: TRBV29-1
d_gene: TRBD1
abundance: -
CDR3aa: CSVSVGQVRNEKLFF
CDR3nt: TGCAGCGTTTCAGTTGGACAGGTTCGAAACGAAAAACTGTTTTTT

j_gene: TRBJ1-1
v_gene: TRBV29-1
d_gene: -
abundance: -
CDR3aa: CSGNRDFNTEAFF
CDR3nt: TGCAGCGGAAACCGGGACTTTAACACTGAAGCTTTCTTT

j_gene: TRBJ2-7
v_gene: TRBV7-2
d_gene: TRBD2
abundance: -
CDR3aa: CASSFPGLAGGSSYEQYF
CDR3nt: TGTGCCAGTAGCTTCCCCGGACTAGCGGGGGGGAGCTCCTACGAGCAGTACTTC

j_gene: TRBJ1-4
v_gene: TRBV11-2
d_gene: TRBD1
abundance: -
CDR3aa: CASSTDRVEKLFF
CDR3nt: TGTGCCAGCAGCACGGACAGGGTTGAAAAACTGTTTTTT

j_gene: TRBJ1-4
v_gene: TRBV9
d_gene: -
abundance: few
CDR3aa: CASSVASQGGEKLFF
CDR3nt: TGTGCCAGCAGCGTAGCGTCCCAGGGAGGAGAAAAACTGTTTTTT

j_gene: TRBJ2-5
v_gene: TRBV19
d_gene: TRBD2
abundance: few
CDR3aa: CASSPGGARFGETQYF
CDR3nt: TGTGCCAGTAGTCCGGGGGGGGCCCGGTTCGGGGAGACCCAGTACTTC

j_gene: TRBJ1-2
v_gene: TRBV7-9
d_gene: -
abundance: -
CDR3aa: CASSQDSNYGYTF
CDR3nt: TGTGCCAGCAGTCAGGACAGCAACTATGGCTACACCTTC

j_gene: TRBJ1-6
v_gene: TRBV27
d_gene: TRBD1
abundance: -
CDR3aa: CASSLRDSGSPLHF
CDR3nt: TGTGCCAGCAGTTTAAGGGACAGTGGCTCACCCCTCCACTTT

j_gene: TRBJ2-2
v_gene: TRBV6-2/TRBV6-3
d_gene: -
abundance: few
CDR3aa: CASSFSGNTGELFF
CDR3nt: TGTGCCAGCAGTTTTAGCGGGAACACCGGGGAGCTGTTTTTT

j_gene: TRBJ2-7
v_gene: TRBV13
d_gene: TRBD1
abundance: once
CDR3aa: CASSPRQGVYEQYF
CDR3nt: TGTGCCAGCAGCCCCCGACAGGGGGTCTACGAGCAGTACTTC